Sequencing of this T cell receptor (beta chain) was carried out in a study of blood T cell repertoires in COVID-19. TCRdb's table, derived via immunoSEQ multiplex PCR, lists solely in-frame clones and lacks some. Among over 65,000 clones listed, around 88% were seen once. Followed longitudinally, the Seattle patients had been enrolled during active infection. The CDR3 consists of 14 residues. CDR1 is SGHRS, CDR2 YFSETQ, per germline. Deletions cut 0 bases from V and 8 bases from J, with 11 bases between. V and J are TRBV5-1 and TRBJ1-4; no definite D call. The sequenced sample consisted of peripheral blood. The origin of this receptor is a man older than 75 with COVID-19, enrolled during active disease. The CDR3 coding sequence is TGCGCCAGCAGCTTGGAACCTCAGAAGGAAAAACTGTTTTTT. Translation gives CASSLEPQKEKLFF.